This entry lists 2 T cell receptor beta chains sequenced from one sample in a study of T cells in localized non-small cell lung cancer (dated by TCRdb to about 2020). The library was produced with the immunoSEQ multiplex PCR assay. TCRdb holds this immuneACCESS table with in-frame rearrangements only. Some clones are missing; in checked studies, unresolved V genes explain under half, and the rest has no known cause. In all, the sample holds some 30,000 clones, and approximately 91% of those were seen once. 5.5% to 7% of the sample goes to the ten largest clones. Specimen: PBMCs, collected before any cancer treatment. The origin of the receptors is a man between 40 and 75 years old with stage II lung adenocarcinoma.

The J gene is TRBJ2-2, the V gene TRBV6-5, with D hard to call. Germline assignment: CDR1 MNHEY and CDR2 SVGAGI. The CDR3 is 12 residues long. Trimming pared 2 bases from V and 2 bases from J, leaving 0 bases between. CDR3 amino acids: CASSYNTGELFF. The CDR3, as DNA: TGTGCCAGCAGTTACAACACCGGGGAGCTGTTTTTT.

In DNA, the CDR3 is TGTGCCAGCAGCTTGGAACAGCATATTAACTATGGCTACACCTTC. This codes for CASSLEQHINYGYTF. The chain couples TRBV5-4 to TRBJ1-2; D uncertain. CDR1 is SGHNT and CDR2 is YYREEE in the germline V gene (reference sequence). This CDR3 is 15 amino acids long. The germline V and J ends were trimmed by 0 bases and 1 base, with 10 bases remaining between them.